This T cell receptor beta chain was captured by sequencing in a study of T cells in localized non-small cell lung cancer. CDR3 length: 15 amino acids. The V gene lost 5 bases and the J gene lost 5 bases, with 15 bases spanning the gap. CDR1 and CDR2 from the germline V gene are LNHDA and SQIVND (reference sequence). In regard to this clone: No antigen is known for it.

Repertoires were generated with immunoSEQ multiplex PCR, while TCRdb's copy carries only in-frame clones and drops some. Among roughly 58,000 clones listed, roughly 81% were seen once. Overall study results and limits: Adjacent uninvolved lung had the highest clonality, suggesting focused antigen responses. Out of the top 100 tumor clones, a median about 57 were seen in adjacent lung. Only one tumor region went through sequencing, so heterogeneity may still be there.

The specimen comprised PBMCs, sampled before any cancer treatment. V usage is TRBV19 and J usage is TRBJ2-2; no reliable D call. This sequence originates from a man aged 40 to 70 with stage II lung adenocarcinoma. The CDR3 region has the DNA TGTGCCAGTAGTTCGATGGGATTAATGACCGGGGAGCTGTTTTTT. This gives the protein CASSSMGLMTGELFF.